The 32 T cell receptor beta chains presented below share a single source sample, sequenced in a study of a mutant IDH1 vaccine in newly diagnosed glioma. Time point reported: baseline, week 1 (first vaccination visit). Sample treatment: pre-vaccination baseline after standard-of-care therapy. Profiling relied on immunoSEQ multiplex PCR, and the TCRdb table lists in-frame clones only, not all of them. The sample carries roughly 41,000 clones, 80% to 95% recorded once. The specimen was PBMCs, collected from a glioma patient treated with radiotherapy, temozolomide or both. Source of these receptors: a young man with glioma.

This chain links TRBV6-6 with TRBJ1-5; possible D gene TRBD1, 6 bases. Trimming removed 7 bases at V and 3 bases at J, with 10 bases between. CDR1 and CDR2 from the germline V gene are MNHNY and SVGAGI (reference sequence). CDR3 length: 13 amino acids. Here the CDR3 DNA reads TGTGCCAGCAAGGACAGCCTCAATCAGCCCCAGCATTTT. This translates into CASKDSLNQPQHF.

The rearrangement links TRBV6-5 to TRBJ1-5, with D unclear. Per the germline V gene, CDR1 is MNHEY and CDR2 is SVGAGI. V lost 0 bases, J lost 10 bases, and 10 bases lay in between. CDR3 length: 13 residues. The CDR3 sequence: CASSYSLSPPQHF. DNA for the CDR3: TGTGCCAGCAGTTACTCGCTGTCCCCCCCCCAGCATTTT.

This chain connects TRBV5-6 to TRBJ2-7, with D tentatively TRBD2 (5 bases). Trimming took off 0 bases at V and 4 bases at J, with 14 bases between the two ends. Germline V lookup: CDR1 SGHDT, CDR2 YYEEEE. This CDR3 has 15 amino acids. The DNA of the CDR3 is TGTGCCAGCAGCTTGGCCCCGTCAGCGGAGTACGAGCAGTACTTC. This translates into CASSLAPSAEYEQYF.

This clone was picked up one time. The chain is built from TRBV6-5 and TRBJ1-5; 8 bases fit TRBD1. The V segment lost 2 bases and the J segment 6 bases; nucleotides outside the gene matches: 0. Germline values: CDR1 MNHEY, CDR2 SVGAGI. CDR3 length: 13 residues. CDR3 coding DNA: TGTGCCAGCAGTTACCAGGGGGCTCAGCCCCAGCATTTT. It translates to CASSYQGAQPQHF.

This clone came up a few times. The chain links TRBV9 to TRBJ2-1, with TRBD2 as a possible D gene (5 bases). The CDR3 consists of 15 residues. V lost 0 bases and J lost 1, with 8 bases in between. Germline CDR1 reads SGDLS; CDR2 reads YYNGEE. CDR3 amino acids: CASSVDGLSYNEQFF. DNA of the CDR3: TGTGCCAGCAGCGTAGACGGACTTTCCTACAATGAGCAGTTCTTC.

The J gene is TRBJ1-5, the V gene TRBV7-9; D perhaps matches TRBD1 (6 bases). The CDR3 totals 14 residues. The V and J ends lost 4 bases and 7 bases respectively, with 14 bases between them. In germline, CDR1 is SEHNR, CDR2 FQNEAQ (reference sequence). CDR3 protein: CASSSDGGRQPQHF. CDR3 bases: TGTGCCAGCAGCTCAGACGGGGGCCGACAGCCCCAGCATTTT.

This chain joins TRBV4-1 and TRBJ1-6; 10 bases fit TRBD1. Germline V gene sequence: CDR1 MGHRA, CDR2 YSYEKL. The CDR3 length is 20 residues. With V trimmed by 0 bases and J by 2 bases, 10 bases remained unmatched. CDR3 region: CASSQEIPLGQGAYNSPLHF. CDR3 bases: TGCGCCAGCAGCCAAGAAATCCCACTCGGACAGGGGGCCTATAATTCACCCCTCCACTTT.

This chain connects TRBV5-4 to TRBJ1-4; tentatively, D is TRBD1 (6 bases). CDR1 is SGHNT, CDR2 YYREEE, per germline (reference sequence). V shed 0 bases and J shed 5 bases, with 11 bases lying between them. The CDR3 is made up of 15 amino acids. The CDR3 loop is CASSLGGTRNEKLFF. In nucleotides, the CDR3 is TGTGCCAGCAGCTTGGGTGGGACAAGAAATGAAAAACTGTTTTTT. Based on the CDR3 plus reference TRBV5-4 and TRBJ1-4, the full variable domain is ETGVTQSPTHLIKTRGQQVTLRCSSQSGHNTVSWYQQALGQGPQFIFQYYREEENGRGNFPPRFSGLQFPNYSSELNVNALELDDSALYLCASSLGGTRNEKLFFGSGTQLSVL.

The V and J genes are TRBV4-3 and TRBJ1-1; D gene unclear. The CDR3 has 13 amino acids. The germline V gene encodes CDR1 LGHNA and CDR2 YSLEER. Trimming removed 0 bases at V and 0 bases at J, with 2 bases between. CDR3 coding DNA: TGCGCCAGCAGCCAAGATGTGAACACTGAAGCTTTCTTT. Translation gives CASSQDVNTEAFF.

The V gene is TRBV7-9, the J gene TRBJ2-5; 11 positions match TRBD1. V trimming: 5 bases; J trimming: 5 bases; junction bases outside the gene matches: 4. The CDR3 loop spans 14 amino acids. The V gene's germline CDR1 is SEHNR and CDR2 FQNEAQ (reference sequence). The CDR3 spells CASSLGTGGETQYF. CDR3 sequence (DNA): TGTGCCAGCAGCCTAGGGACAGGGGGGGAGACCCAGTACTTC.

The chain employs TRBV29-1 and TRBJ2-7; TRBD2 agrees at 12 bases. Germline trimming cut 5 bases from V and 3 bases from J; bases unmatched to any gene: 11. The germline gives CDR1 SQVTM, CDR2 ANQGSEA. This CDR3 comprises 16 residues. The CDR3: CSVRYSSSGRDYEQYF. The CDR3 DNA sequence: TGCAGCGTTCGATACTCATCTAGCGGGAGGGACTACGAGCAGTACTTC.

This chain uses TRBV4-3 with TRBJ1-2; 7 bases fit TRBD1. Germline values: CDR1 LGHNA, CDR2 YSLEER. There are 14 residues in the CDR3. The J segment lost 10 bases and the V segment lost 0 bases, leaving 8 bases of the junction unmatched. In nucleotides, the CDR3 is TGCGCCAGCAGCCAAGATCTTTTACAGGGGCCCTACACCTTC. Translated: CASSQDLLQGPYTF.

The V call is TRBV6-1, the J call TRBJ1-3; TRBD1 aligns across 7 bases. Trimming took 6 bases from V and 0 from J; bases not matched to a gene: 5. This CDR3 is 15 amino acids long. The germline CDR1 and CDR2 sequences are MNHNS and SASEGT. The CDR3 DNA follows: TGTGCCAGCAGCCCGACAGGGAACTCTGGAAACACCATATATTTT. Its protein is CASSPTGNSGNTIYF.

This clone occurred once. The chain combines TRBV5-4 with TRBJ2-3; D may be TRBD1 (6 bases). With 5 bases removed from V and 1 base from J, the gap between germline ends came to 11 bases. Per germline, CDR1 SGHNT and CDR2 YYREEE (reference sequence). This CDR3 region has 14 residues. The CDR3 loop is CASSYSGGTDTQYF. The CDR3 DNA follows: TGTGCCAGCAGTTACTCAGGGGGCACAGATACGCAGTATTTT.

The chain carries TRBV29-1 and TRBJ1-1; 7 bases align to TRBD1. CDR3 length equals 13 residues. The V gene end was trimmed by 4 bases and the J gene end by 2 bases; junction bases not matched to a gene: 4. The V gene's germline CDR1 is SQVTM and CDR2 ANQGSEA. Written as DNA, the CDR3 is TGCAGCGTTGTACAGGGGTATAACACTGAAGCTTTCTTT. Protein: CSVVQGYNTEAFF.

This clone has only one observation. V gene TRBV30 combines with J gene TRBJ2-3; the D gene is possibly TRBD1 (6 bases). CDR3 size: 13 residues. The V and J ends lost 4 bases and 2 bases respectively, with 10 bases between them. CDR1 and CDR2 (germline): GTSNPN, SVGIG (reference sequence). The CDR3 DNA reads TGTGCCTGGAAGCCAGGGGTCACAGATACGCAGTATTTT. Translating gives CAWKPGVTDTQYF.

V usage is TRBV5-1 and J usage is TRBJ1-2, with 10 bases fitting TRBD1. J gave up 5 bases and V 4 bases, and 20 bases lay outside the gene matches. From germline, CDR1 is SGHRS and CDR2 YFSETQ. CDR3 length: 19 amino acids. This CDR3 is CASSPEIRPRDRGQYGYTF. DNA for the CDR3: TGCGCCAGCAGCCCTGAAATTCGCCCACGGGACAGGGGCCAATATGGCTACACCTTC.

The chain recombines TRBV7-9 with TRBJ1-4; 7 bases map to TRBD1. J was trimmed by 8 bases and V by 5 bases; bases with no gene match: 5. This CDR3 has 13 amino acids. From germline, CDR1 is SEHNR and CDR2 FQNEAQ (reference sequence). CDR3 region: CASSQDRAEKLFF. The CDR3 region has the DNA TGTGCCAGCAGCCAAGACAGGGCCGAAAAACTGTTTTTT.

This chain uses TRBV6-1 with TRBJ2-7; D assignment may be TRBD1 or TRBD2 (5 bases each). CDR1 is MNHNS, CDR2 SASEGT, per germline. The CDR3 covers 13 residues. Trimming stripped 6 bases from V and 1 base from J, with 10 bases between. In nucleotides, the CDR3 is TGTGCCAGCAGGAGGGACGATTCCTACGAGCAGTACTTC. Translating it yields CASRRDDSYEQYF.

This sequence joins TRBV29-1 and TRBJ2-3, with TRBD2 matching 7 bases. Trimming at V came to 3 bases and at J to 5 bases, leaving 17 bases not matched to a gene. Germline assignment: CDR1 SQVTM and CDR2 ANQGSEA. This CDR3 has 17 residues. CDR3 residues: CSVDGGDLRTERDTQYF. CDR3 bases: TGCAGCGTTGATGGGGGGGACCTACGAACCGAACGAGATACGCAGTATTTT.

The chain has TRBV18 and TRBJ2-7, with 7 bases identical to TRBD2. The CDR3 consists of 13 residues. CDR1 and CDR2 (germline): KGHSH, LQKENI. Unmatched junction bases numbered 5, after V lost 3 bases and J lost 6 bases. In nucleotides, the CDR3 is TGTGCCAGCTCACCGCCGGGACTACCCGAGCAGTACTTC. This encodes CASSPPGLPEQYF.

This clone appeared a single time. CDR3 in DNA: TGTGCCTGGGGTTCGCCCTACACTGAAGCTTTCTTT. Its translation: CAWGSPYTEAFF. The V gene is TRBV30, the J gene TRBJ1-1; no clear D gene. Trimming took off 5 bases at V and 3 bases at J, with 10 bases between the two ends. CDR1 is GTSNPN and CDR2 is SVGIG in the germline V gene (reference sequence). The length of the CDR3 is 12 residues.

The chain joins TRBV7-2 to TRBJ1-2, with 9 bases identical to TRBD1. From germline, CDR1 is SGHTA and CDR2 FQGNSA. V lost 0 bases and J lost 3; bases outside the gene matches: 5. This CDR3 contains 16 residues. This chain's CDR3 is CASSLAGTGFDYGYTF. CDR3 DNA: TGTGCCAGCAGCTTAGCTGGGACAGGGTTCGACTATGGCTACACCTTC.

This clone was detected only once. The chain is built from TRBV30 and TRBJ2-7; a weak D match, TRBD1 (6 bases). In germline, CDR1 is GTSNPN, CDR2 SVGIG (reference sequence). The CDR3 sequence is 16 residues long. V lost 2 bases to trimming and J lost 3 bases, with 20 bases between them. CDR3 nucleotide sequence: TGTGCCTGGAGTCCTGATGGACAGCCCATTTACTACGAGCAGTACTTC. Protein product: CAWSPDGQPIYYEQYF.

The genes are TRBV6-5 and TRBJ1-1, with 7 bases aligning to TRBD1. The length of the CDR3 is 15 residues. J gave up 0 bases and V 5 bases, and 6 bases lay outside the gene matches. Germline loops: CDR1 MNHEY, CDR2 SVGAGI. The CDR3 DNA is TGTGCCAGCAGTCAACAGGGGTACCTGAACACTGAAGCTTTCTTT. Amino acid sequence: CASSQQGYLNTEAFF.

The V and J genes are TRBV7-6 and TRBJ1-1; a weak D match, TRBD1 (6 bases). This CDR3 contains 15 residues. CDR1 and CDR2 (germline): SGHVS, FNYEAQ. The V end was cut by 1 base, the J end by 0 bases, with 9 bases between. The DNA for the CDR3 is TGTGCCAGCAGCTTAGGCGCAGGGGTGAACACTGAAGCTTTCTTT. As protein: CASSLGAGVNTEAFF. Full variable domain (remainder filled in from reference TRBV7-6 and TRBJ1-1): GAGVSQSPRYKVTKRGQDVALRCDPISGHVSLYWYRQALGQGPEFLTYFNYEAQQDKSGLPNDRFSAERPEGSISTLTIQRTEQRDSAMYRCASSLGAGVNTEAFFGQGTRLTVV.

V gene TRBV30 combines with J gene TRBJ1-4; weak D call: TRBD1 (6 bases). Trimming cost V 0 bases and J 6 bases, with 26 bases left between them. The CDR3 has 19 residues. The germline gives CDR1 GTSNPN, CDR2 SVGIG (reference sequence). The CDR3 region has the DNA TGTGCCTGGAGTGTAGCCGTGTTGGGGGCCGACCTGGGCGATGAAAAACTGTTTTTT. Its protein is CAWSVAVLGADLGDEKLFF.

Here the CDR3 reads CSAERGGEQFF. Written as DNA, the CDR3 is TGCAGCGCCGAGAGGGGGGGCGAGCAGTTCTTC. The chain recombines TRBV29-1 with TRBJ2-1, with D perhaps matching TRBD2 (7 bases). The germline V and J ends were trimmed by 7 bases and 10 bases, with 14 bases remaining between them. Germline loops: CDR1 SQVTM, CDR2 ANQGSEA. This CDR3 has 11 residues.

The gene calls are TRBV4-2 and TRBJ2-2; 14 bases match TRBD2. J gave up 6 bases and V 3 bases, and 6 bases lay outside the gene matches. Germline CDR1 is LGHNA and CDR2 is YNFKEQ. The CDR3 length is 17 residues. The CDR3 is CASSQRLAGGRAGELFF. CDR3 nucleotides: TGTGCCAGCAGCCAGAGACTAGCGGGAGGGAGGGCCGGGGAGCTGTTTTTT.

The chain couples TRBV28 to TRBJ2-7; 11 positions agree with TRBD2. V gave up 5 bases and J gave up 5 bases; unmatched junction bases: 8. The germline gives CDR1 MDHEN, CDR2 SYDVKM. The CDR3 sequence is 15 residues long. DNA of the CDR3: TGTGCCAGCAGTCCTACCCGACTAGCGGGAAACGAGCAGTACTTC. This encodes CASSPTRLAGNEQYF.

The chain joins TRBV7-9 to TRBJ1-3; D unresolved. V lost 5 bases and J lost 3, with 11 bases in between. Germline V gives CDR1 SEHNR, CDR2 FQNEAQ (reference sequence). This CDR3 comprises 14 residues. The DNA for the CDR3 is TGTGCCAGCAGCCTCTCTGGGGTTGGAAACACCATATATTTT. Protein product: CASSLSGVGNTIYF. The full variable domain, completed using reference TRBV7-9 and TRBJ1-3, is DTGVSQNPRHKITKRGQNVTFRCDPISEHNRLYWYRQTLGQGPEFLTYFQNEAQLEKSRLLSDRFSAERPKGSFSTLEIQRTEQGDSAMYLCASSLSGVGNTIYFGEGSWLTVV.

This clone has a single count. The chain links TRBV19 to TRBJ2-5; no firm D call. Germline CDR1 is LNHDA and CDR2 is SQIVND (reference sequence). This CDR3 has 15 amino acids. The germline V and J ends were trimmed by 1 base and 2 bases, with 11 bases remaining between them. The CDR3 loop reads CASSIGGWGQETQYF. The CDR3 coding sequence is TGTGCCAGTAGTATAGGTGGATGGGGTCAAGAGACCCAGTACTTC. Full variable domain (outside the CDR3, taken from reference TRBV19 and TRBJ2-5): DGGITQSPKYLFRKEGQNVTLSCEQNLNHDAMYWYRQDPGQGLRLIYYSQIVNDFQKGDIAEGYSVSREKKESFPLTVTSAQKNPTAFYLCASSIGGWGQETQYFGPGTRLLVL.